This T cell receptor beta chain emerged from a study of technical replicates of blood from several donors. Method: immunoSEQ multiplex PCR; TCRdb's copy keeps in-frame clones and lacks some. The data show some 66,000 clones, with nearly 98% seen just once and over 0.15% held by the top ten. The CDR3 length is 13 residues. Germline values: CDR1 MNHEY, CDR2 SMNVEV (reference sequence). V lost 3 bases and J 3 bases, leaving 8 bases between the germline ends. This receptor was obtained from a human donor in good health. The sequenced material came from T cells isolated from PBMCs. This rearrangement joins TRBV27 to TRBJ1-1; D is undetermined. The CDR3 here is CASSLAVYTEAFF. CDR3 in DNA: TGTGCCAGCAGTTTGGCAGTTTACACTGAAGCTTTCTTT.